Each of the 27 T cell receptor beta chains below was sequenced from the same sample in a study of T cells after yellow fever vaccination. Via MiXCR, TCRdb re-called the 5' RACE reads, giving one row per CDR3 protein. The sample holds about 20,000 distinct CDR3 sequences, less than 5.5% seen once. Sequenced here: PBMCs, either bulk or a sorted T-cell subset (CD4+, CD8+, memory, or dextramer-sorted; not recorded which), sampled about 49 days after the first yellow fever vaccination. These receptors were taken from a man aged 18 to 29 who received the YFV17D yellow fever vaccine.

There are many counts of this clonotype. The chain carries TRBV2 and TRBJ2-3; D not resolved. The V end was cut by 5 bases, the J end by 4 bases, with 10 bases between. The V gene's germline CDR1 is SNHLY and CDR2 FYNNEI. The CDR3 length is 13 residues. In DNA form, the CDR3 reads TGTGCCAGCAGTTCGGGCAGCGCAGATACGCAGTATTTT. Amino acid sequence: CASSSGSADTQYF.

This clonotype was seen many times. V is TRBV7-2 and J is TRBJ1-3, with TRBD1 identical over 8 bases. This CDR3 contains 17 residues. Germline CDR1 SGHTA, CDR2 FQGNSA. Trimming cost V 0 bases and J 0 bases; bases outside gene matches: 4. The CDR3 is CASSLAAGGLSGNTIYF. CDR3 sequence (DNA): TGTGCCAGCAGCTTAGCCGCAGGGGGCCTCTCTGGAAACACCATATATTTT.

This clonotype came up many times. V and J are TRBV20-1 and TRBJ2-4; 7 bases map to TRBD1. Losses at the gene ends were 4 bases for V and 0 bases for J; bases not matched to a gene: 18. The germline CDR1 and CDR2 sequences are DFQATT and SNEGSKA (reference sequence). This CDR3 has 19 residues. CDR3 sequence reads: CSATPLGDRRTRAKNIQYF. The CDR3 DNA is TGCAGTGCTACCCCGCTGGGGGACAGACGTACCAGAGCCAAAAACATTCAGTACTTC.

This clonotype was recorded at least ten times. V usage is TRBV18 and J usage is TRBJ2-7; TRBD1 agrees at 10 bases. J was trimmed by 2 bases and V by 4 bases; bases with no gene match: 2. This CDR3 has 14 residues. The germline gives CDR1 KGHSH, CDR2 LQKENI. This CDR3 is CASSRGQGAYEQYV. The CDR3 region has the DNA TGTGCCAGCTCACGTGGACAGGGGGCCTACGAGCAGTACGTC.

This clonotype was seen at least ten times. The chain links TRBV7-7 to TRBJ2-3; 7 bases align to TRBD1. This CDR3 comprises 14 residues. V dropped 4 bases and J dropped 3; count of bases not matched to a gene: 4. Germline V gives CDR1 SSHAT, CDR2 FNYEAQ (reference sequence). The CDR3 spells CASSSGQATDTQYF. The DNA of the CDR3 is TGTGCCAGCAGCTCCGGACAGGCTACAGATACGCAGTATTTT.

This clonotype showed up just a few times. In nucleotides, the CDR3 is TGTGCCAGCAGCCGGGGACGGCCCGCCTACGAGCAGTACGTC. Protein sequence: CASSRGRPAYEQYV. The chain has TRBV13 and TRBJ2-7, with D perhaps TRBD1 or TRBD2 (5 bases each). Trimming pared 5 bases from V and 2 bases from J, leaving 13 bases between. Germline V gives CDR1 PRHDT, CDR2 FYEKMQ (reference sequence). This CDR3 has 14 amino acids.

This clonotype was detected many times. V and J are TRBV29-1 and TRBJ2-7, with D possibly being TRBD2 (5 bases). The CDR3 spans 12 residues. V lost 2 bases to trimming and J lost 4 bases, with 9 bases between them. CDR1 is SQVTM, CDR2 ANQGSEA, per germline. The CDR3 DNA is TGCAGCGTTGAAACTAGGGATTACGAGCAGTACTTC. Encoded protein: CSVETRDYEQYF.

This clonotype was counted at least ten times. The CDR3, as DNA: TGTGCCAGCAGCCCCAGCGCACTAGCGGGAGTCACAGATACGCAGTATTTT. Its protein is CASSPSALAGVTDTQYF. The V and J genes are TRBV7-6 and TRBJ2-3; 11 bases are shared with TRBD2. Germline CDR1 is SGHVS and CDR2 is FNYEAQ. The ends lost 5 bases at V and 2 bases at J; junction bases unmatched: 9. This CDR3 has 17 residues.

This clonotype has a count of ten or more. V gene TRBV6-5 combines with J gene TRBJ1-6; D uncertain. V was clipped by 0 bases and J by 10 bases, with 13 bases between them. CDR1 MNHEY and CDR2 SVGAGI come from the germline V gene. This CDR3 is built from 15 residues. The CDR3 loop is CASSYSAKRESPLHF. The CDR3 nucleotides are TGTGCCAGCAGTTACTCAGCCAAGCGAGAGTCACCCCTCCACTTT.

This clonotype has a count of ten or more. The rearrangement links TRBV7-9 to TRBJ1-5; TRBD1 is a possible D gene (6 bases). The CDR3 spans 18 residues. V was shortened by 4 bases and J by 4 bases, with 23 bases between the two germline ends. The V gene's germline CDR1 is SEHNR and CDR2 FQNEAQ (reference sequence). In DNA, the CDR3 is TGTGCCAGCAGCTCCGATCCGGGGGCGCTTGGAAGGAATCAGCCCCAGCATTTT. This sequence encodes CASSSDPGALGRNQPQHF.

This clonotype was counted many times. The V and J genes are TRBV9 and TRBJ2-3; TRBD2 might be the D (5 bases). Between the trimmed V and J ends, which lost 2 bases and 4 bases, there was a span of 14 bases. This CDR3 spans 15 amino acids. CDR1 is SGDLS and CDR2 is YYNGEE in the germline V gene. CDR3: CASSVRGPRSDTQYF. DNA of the CDR3: TGTGCCAGCAGCGTCAGAGGGCCTCGATCAGATACGCAGTATTTT.

This clonotype was picked up many times. The gene calls are TRBV7-9 and TRBJ2-4; D not certain. The CDR3 consists of 14 residues. Trimming pared 2 bases from V and 7 bases from J, leaving 12 bases between. Germline CDR1 and CDR2: SEHNR and FQNEAQ (reference sequence). The DNA for the CDR3 is TGTGCCAGCAGCTTAACATGGCGGTCGAACATTCAGTACTTC. Translating it yields CASSLTWRSNIQYF. The full variable domain, with the rest looked up from reference TRBV7-9 and TRBJ2-4, is DTGVSQNPRHKITKRGQNVTFRCDPISEHNRLYWYRQTLGQGPEFLTYFQNEAQLEKSRLLSDRFSAERPKGSFSTLEIQRTEQGDSAMYLCASSLTWRSNIQYFGAGTRLSVL.

In this sample, this clonotype turned up many times. This chain uses TRBV6-2 or TRBV6-3 with TRBJ2-7; D unresolved. V lost 5 bases and J lost 4, with 3 bases in between. In germline, CDR1 is MNHEY, CDR2 SVGEGT. The length of the CDR3 is 10 residues. CDR3 in DNA: TGTGCCAGCAGTCATTACGAGCAGTACGTC. Translation gives CASSHYEQYV.

In its sample, this clonotype was seen many times. This chain links TRBV7-2 with TRBJ1-1, with D unresolved. Deletions cut 5 bases from V and 0 bases from J, with 19 bases between. This CDR3 region has 17 residues. Germline values: CDR1 SGHTA, CDR2 FQGNSA. CDR3 sequence: CASSPGYTAYMNTEAFF. The CDR3 region has the DNA TGTGCCAGCAGCCCTGGATACACGGCCTATATGAACACTGAAGCTTTCTTT.

This clonotype was observed at least ten times. The chain carries TRBV7-9 and TRBJ2-1; D unresolved. The CDR3 has 13 amino acids. Germline V gene data show CDR1 as SEHNR and CDR2 as FQNEAQ (reference sequence). Trimming left V 1 base short and J 6 bases short, with 7 bases between. The CDR3 loop reads CASSLGAFNEQFF. The CDR3 bases are TGTGCCAGCAGCTTAGGAGCGTTCAATGAGCAGTTCTTC.

This clonotype came up many times. The genes are TRBV12-3 or TRBV12-4 and TRBJ2-5; D might be TRBD1 (5 bases). The CDR3 loop spans 15 amino acids. Trimming left V 2 bases short and J 0 bases short, with 10 bases between. The CDR3 loop is CASSLRSGYQETQYF. DNA for the CDR3: TGTGCCAGCAGTTTAAGGTCAGGGTACCAAGAGACCCAGTACTTC.

This clonotype has a count of ten or more. A junction boundary mismatches the germline segment, possibly from a read error. The V and J genes are TRBV18 and TRBJ1-6, with D hard to call. The germline CDR1 and CDR2 sequences are KGHSH and LQKENI. This CDR3 has 13 residues. CDR3 coding DNA: TGTCCCAGCTCACGGGCCGCTCAGTCACCCCTCCACTTT. It yields the protein CPSSRAAQSPLHF.

Many counts were recorded for this clonotype. This chain links TRBV7-2 with TRBJ1-6, with a possible D match to TRBD1 (5 bases). V dropped 5 bases and J dropped 7 bases, with 18 bases sitting between them. Germline-derived CDR1 and CDR2 are SGHTA and FQGNSA. The CDR3 has 16 amino acids. The CDR3, as DNA: TGTGCCAGCAGCCCGACCGGGGGACGGATAAATTCACCCCTCCACTTT. It encodes CASSPTGGRINSPLHF.

At least ten counts were recorded for this clonotype. This sequence joins TRBV11-3 and TRBJ1-1; 7 bases match TRBD1. The J segment lost 7 bases and the V segment lost 5 bases, leaving 7 bases of the junction unmatched. Germline V gives CDR1 SGHNT, CDR2 YENEEA. The CDR3 is 13 amino acids. In DNA, the CDR3 is TGTGCCAGCAGCCCGTCAGGGGGGAGTGAAGCTTTCTTT. Translated, it gives CASSPSGGSEAFF.

This clonotype came up many times. This sequence joins TRBV5-6 and TRBJ2-5, with a possible D match to TRBD2 (6 bases). Germline lookup yields CDR1 SGHDT and CDR2 YYEEEE. Trimming removed 4 bases from V and 3 bases from J, with 13 bases in between. CDR3 length equals 14 residues. The CDR3 DNA reads TGTGCCAGCAGCCCGGGACTCCACGAAGAGACCCAGTACTTC. This encodes CASSPGLHEETQYF.

The sample holds many counts of this clonotype. The chain joins TRBV13 to TRBJ2-3, with TRBD1 as a possible D gene (5 bases). There are 15 residues in the CDR3. V dropped 5 bases and J dropped 0 bases, with 12 bases sitting between them. Per the germline V gene, CDR1 is PRHDT and CDR2 is FYEKMQ (reference sequence). CDR3 coding DNA: TGTGCCAGCAGCCATCAGGGTGGGAGCACAGATACGCAGTATTTT. Translation: CASSHQGGSTDTQYF.

This clonotype was counted at least ten times. V is TRBV5-1 and J is TRBJ1-1, with 8 nucleotides matching TRBD1. Germline trimming cut 2 bases from V and 1 base from J; bases unmatched to any gene: 1. The CDR3 covers 14 residues. The V gene's germline CDR1 is SGHRS and CDR2 YFSETQ. The chain's CDR3 is CASSLQGGNTEAFF. The CDR3 DNA follows: TGCGCCAGCAGCTTACAGGGGGGGAACACTGAAGCTTTCTTT.

This clonotype was seen at least ten times. The V call is TRBV21-1, the J call TRBJ2-7. TRBV21-1 is a known pseudogene. This CDR3 has 15 amino acids. The chain's CDR3 is CASSKGMDPTYEQYV. Written as DNA, the CDR3 is TGTGCCAGCAGCAAAGGCATGGACCCAACCTACGAGCAGTACGTC.

This clonotype appeared many times. The chain couples TRBV11-2 to TRBJ2-5, with 7 bases fitting TRBD1. Germline V CDR1 and CDR2: SGHAT, FQNNGV. The J segment lost 5 bases and the V segment lost 5 bases, leaving 11 bases of the junction unmatched. The CDR3 is 15 amino acids. The CDR3 spells CASSPPTGSGETQYF. The CDR3 nucleotides are TGTGCCAGCAGCCCCCCGACAGGGAGTGGGGAGACCCAGTACTTC.

This clonotype was observed at least ten times. This chain links TRBV6-2 or TRBV6-3 with TRBJ2-2, with TRBD1 as a possible D gene (6 bases). Germline V gene sequence: CDR1 MNHEY, CDR2 SVGEGT. The CDR3 loop spans 15 amino acids. V lost 4 bases and J lost 0, with 9 bases in between. CDR3 nucleotides: TGTGCCAGCAGTTTACAGGGTGCGAACACCGGGGAGCTGTTTTTT. It codes for CASSLQGANTGELFF.

This clonotype was recorded at least ten times. The chain combines TRBV11-1 with TRBJ1-1; possible D gene TRBD1, 6 bases. The CDR3 is 18 amino acids. Germline V gives CDR1 SGHAT, CDR2 FQDESV (reference sequence). Trimming pared 7 bases from V and 6 bases from J, leaving 30 bases between. Written as DNA, the CDR3 is TGTGCCAGCATCAAAATTTTGGGTGTGGGCAGGGGATTCCCTGAAGCTTTCTTT. Translation: CASIKILGVGRGFPEAFF.

This clonotype showed up many times. The gene calls are TRBV7-2 and TRBJ2-1; TRBD1 agrees at 7 bases. Germline CDR1 and CDR2: SGHTA and FQGNSA. The J segment lost 8 bases and the V segment lost 3 bases, leaving 4 bases of the junction unmatched. There are 13 residues in the CDR3. The CDR3 nucleotides read TGTGCCAGCAGCTTGACAGGGTTCGATGAGCAGTTCTTC. Its protein is CASSLTGFDEQFF.